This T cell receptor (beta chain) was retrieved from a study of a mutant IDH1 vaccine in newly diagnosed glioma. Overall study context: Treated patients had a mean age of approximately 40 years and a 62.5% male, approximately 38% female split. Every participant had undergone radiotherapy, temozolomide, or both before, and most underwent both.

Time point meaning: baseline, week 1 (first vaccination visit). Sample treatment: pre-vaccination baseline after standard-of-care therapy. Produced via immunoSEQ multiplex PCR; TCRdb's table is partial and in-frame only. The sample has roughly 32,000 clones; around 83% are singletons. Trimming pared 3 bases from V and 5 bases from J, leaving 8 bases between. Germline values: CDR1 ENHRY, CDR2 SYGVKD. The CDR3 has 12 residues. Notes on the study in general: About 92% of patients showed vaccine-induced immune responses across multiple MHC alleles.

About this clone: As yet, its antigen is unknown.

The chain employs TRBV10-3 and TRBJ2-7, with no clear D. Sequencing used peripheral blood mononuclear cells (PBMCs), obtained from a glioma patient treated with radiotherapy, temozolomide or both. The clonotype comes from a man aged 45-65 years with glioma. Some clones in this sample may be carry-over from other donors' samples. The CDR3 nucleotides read TGTGCCATCAGTGAACGGCTCCACGAGCAGTACTTC. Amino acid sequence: CAISERLHEQYF.